This TCR beta chain was obtained from a study of neurological immune-mediated disorders. The germline V and J ends were trimmed by 2 bases and 1 base, with 6 bases remaining between them. The germline V gene encodes CDR1 MNHEY and CDR2 SVGEGT. The CDR3 sequence is 13 residues long. TCRdb re-analysed the 5' RACE reads in MiXCR, keeping a single row per CDR3 protein. This sample has some 56,000 distinct CDR3 sequences, with 3% to 4.5% found just once. This clonotype was seen repeatedly, ten times or more. The rearrangement joins TRBV6-2 or TRBV6-3 to TRBJ2-7; the D is unclear. Material: PBMCs. The TCR originated in a man in his sixties with multiple sclerosis. CDR3 region: CASSYGPSYEQYF. CDR3 sequence (DNA): TGTGCCAGCAGTTACGGGCCGTCCTACGAGCAGTACTTC.